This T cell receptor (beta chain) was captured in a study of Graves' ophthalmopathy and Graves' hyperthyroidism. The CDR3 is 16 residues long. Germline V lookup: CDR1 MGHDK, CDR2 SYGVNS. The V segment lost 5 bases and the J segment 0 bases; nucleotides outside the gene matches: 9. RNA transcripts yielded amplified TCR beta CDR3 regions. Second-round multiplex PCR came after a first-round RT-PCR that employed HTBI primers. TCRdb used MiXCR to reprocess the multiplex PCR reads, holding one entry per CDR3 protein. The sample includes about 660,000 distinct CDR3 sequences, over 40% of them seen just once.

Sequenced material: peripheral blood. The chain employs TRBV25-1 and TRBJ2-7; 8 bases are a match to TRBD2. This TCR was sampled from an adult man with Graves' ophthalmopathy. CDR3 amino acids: CASSPSSGWSSYEQYF. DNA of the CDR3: TGTGCCAGCAGTCCATCTAGCGGGTGGAGCTCCTACGAGCAGTACTTC.